This paragraph covers one T cell receptor (beta chain) sequence. This entry comes from a study of blood T cell repertoires in COVID-19. On the study more broadly: Collection of acute and convalescent COVID-19 samples took place in the United States, Italy and Spain. T cells, B-cell-depleted T cells, or PBMCs supplied cDNA or gDNA.

Per the authors' pipeline: How many nucleated cells were present was estimated from reference gene primer amplification. Profiled with immunoSEQ multiplex PCR; TCRdb holds only in-frame clones, not every one. V and J calls plus clone size are reproduced from that table; the DNA served to infer D and trimming. The data show about 520,000 clones, 80% to 90% seen once. The source of this sequence is a human donor in a cohort sampled during active COVID-19. Sequenced input: peripheral blood.

The CDR3 DNA reads as TGTGCCAGCAGACAGAATAATTCACCCCTCCACTTT. It translates to CASRQNNSPLHF. The chain combines TRBV3-1 (or the pseudogene TRBV3-2) with TRBJ1-6; D gene uncertain. This CDR3 contains 12 residues. CDR1 and CDR2 (germline): LGHDT, YNNKEL (reference sequence). The V gene lost 6 bases and the J gene lost 5 bases, with 5 bases spanning the gap.